This T cell receptor beta chain was captured by sequencing in a study of vaccination effects on CD4 cells after COVID-19. Whole-study context: The post-vaccine samples were taken, at the median, 72 days after the second dose.

ViraFEST expansion of antigen-specific CD4+ T cells with viral peptide pools preceded sequencing. With roughly 10 days of culture completed, CD4+ T cells were isolated. Each participant was administered two doses of either the BNT162b2 or the mRNA-1273 vaccine. Assay: immunoSEQ multiplex PCR; the TCRdb copy retains only in-frame clones and omits some. Here the sample spans fewer than 85,000 clones, around three quarters being singletons. The CDR3 length is 16 residues. Trimming took 9 bases from V and 0 from J; bases not matched to a gene: 8. Per the germline V gene, CDR1 is LNHDA and CDR2 is SQIVND (reference sequence). This clone was seen once. What it binds is not known.

This sequence originates from a human donor who received a COVID-19 vaccine. V usage is TRBV19 and J usage is TRBJ2-5; 12 bases match TRBD2. The input for sequencing was CD4+ T cells from PBMCs cultured with HCoV-OC43 spike peptides, taken after COVID-19 vaccination. Indicated subset: HCoV-OC43 spike overlapping peptide pool stimulation. CDR3 in DNA: TGTGCCAGCGGACTAGCGGGGCGAATGTACCAAGAGACCCAGTACTTC. It specifies CASGLAGRMYQETQYF.